This record looks at one T cell receptor (beta chain) sequence and its context. The data stem from a study of blood T cell repertoires in COVID-19. Study overall: PBMCs, B-cell-depleted T cells, or T cells were the source of the cDNA or gDNA that made up the material.

Measured with immunoSEQ multiplex PCR; TCRdb has only the in-frame clones, and not every one. The table includes 400,000 or so clones, 85% to 90% detected once. Sequencing input: peripheral blood. This clonotype originated in a human donor in a cohort sampled during active COVID-19.

The CDR3 coding sequence is TGCGCCAGCAGTGATGCGGACAGACACACTGAAGCTTTCTTT. Translated: CASSDADRHTEAFF. This chain uses TRBV10-2 with TRBJ1-1; perhaps TRBD1 as D (6 bases). V lost 3 bases and J lost 3, with 11 bases in between. The CDR3 extends over 14 amino acids. The germline V gene encodes CDR1 WSHSY and CDR2 SAAADI.